This TCR beta chain was sequenced for a study of response to subunit inactivated influenza vaccine. Whole-study findings and limits: The study's authors posited that every seasonal influenza vaccination enlists few new T cells.

This clonotype was counted many times. Its target is not known. The V end lost 10 bases, the J end lost 4 bases, and 18 bases lay between the germline ends. The CDR3 consists of 14 residues. Germline CDR1 is SNHLY and CDR2 is FYNNEI. TCRdb redid the calling of the RT-PCR reads with MiXCR, one entry per CDR3 protein. The table shows more than 400,000 distinct CDR3 sequences, with approximately 7.7% occurring only once. The sequencing used PBMCs from blood, collected 23 months after vaccination. The chain couples TRBV2 to TRBJ2-3; D possibly corresponds to TRBD2 (7 bases). The sequence was obtained from a man aged 50 to 69 who received an inactivated influenza vaccine. The CDR3 protein is CATGRGTSADTQYF. In DNA form, the CDR3 reads TGTGCCACAGGGAGGGGGACGTCGGCAGATACGCAGTATTTT.